The 6 T cell receptor beta chains listed next were all sequenced from one sample in a study of T-cell memory formation after mild COVID-19. MiXCR, run by TCRdb on the 5' RACE reads, gives a single entry per CDR3 protein. The data show 120,000 to 150,000 distinct CDR3 sequences, with over 6% seen just once and under 2.5% held by the top ten. The sequenced sample consisted of PBMCs or a T cell subset sorted from them (not recorded which). Receptors were obtained from an adult woman who had mild COVID-19 (a few samples of this study predate the infection). Cell type and time point are not known.

The chain has TRBV3-1 and TRBJ1-6; D is unclear. The CDR3 has 13 amino acids. V lost 8 bases and J 9 bases, leaving 14 bases between the germline ends. Germline-derived CDR1 and CDR2 are LGHDT and YNNKEL (reference sequence). The CDR3 nucleotides read TGTGCCAGCTCCGGACTAAGGAGTTCACCCCTCCACTTT. Its translation is CASSGLRSSPLHF.

The chain links TRBV5-5 to TRBJ2-5; D gene unclear. Germline V gene data show CDR1 as SGHKS and CDR2 as YYEKEE (reference sequence). Trimming shortened V by 0 bases and J by 1 base, and 7 bases separated the two germline ends. This CDR3 contains 14 residues. The CDR3 protein is CASSLAFRQETQYF. CDR3 DNA sequence: TGTGCCAGCAGCTTGGCTTTCCGCCAAGAGACCCAGTACTTC.

This clonotype was seen at least ten times. The rearrangement links TRBV6-5 to TRBJ2-5; maybe TRBD1 (6 bases). The CDR3 consists of 13 residues. Trimming removed 5 bases at V and 3 bases at J, with 10 bases between. The V gene's germline CDR1 is MNHEY and CDR2 SVGAGI. CDR3 residues: CASSDYREETQYF. CDR3 DNA: TGTGCCAGCAGTGACTACAGGGAAGAGACCCAGTACTTC.

The CDR3 here is CASSLTAAPGYGYTF. The CDR3, as DNA: TGTGCCAGCAGCTTAACGGCAGCCCCGGGCTATGGCTACACCTTC. The rearrangement joins TRBV7-3 to TRBJ1-2, with D unresolved. Trimming took 0 bases from V and 4 from J, leaving 12 bases between them. Germline-derived CDR1 and CDR2 are SGHTA and FQGTGA. The CDR3 is 15 residues long.

This clonotype was observed a handful of times. The chain links TRBV21-1 to TRBJ1-1. TRBV21-1 is annotated as a pseudogene. This CDR3 comprises 16 residues. The CDR3 DNA follows: TGTGCCAGCAGCAAATGGGCAGCATCTTGGAACACTGAAGCTTTCTTT. The encoded protein is CASSKWAASWNTEAFF.

This clonotype was detected many times. The genes are TRBV12-3 or TRBV12-4 and TRBJ2-1; 9 bases map to TRBD2. Germline trimming cut 1 base from V and 5 bases from J; bases unmatched to any gene: 6. This CDR3 comprises 16 residues. CDR3 sequence reads: CASSLGLAGTHNEQFF. CDR3 DNA sequence: TGTGCCAGCAGTTTAGGGCTAGCGGGAACTCACAATGAGCAGTTCTTC.